This TCR beta chain was identified in a study of shared clonotypes between healthy human individuals. Across the study: Ranging from 18 to 49 in age, donors were a couple of women and a few men. For every donor, three CD4 naive, three CD4 memory, two CD8 naive and one CD8 memory plates were used. Notes on the study in general: Genetic and exposure-history diversity was limited by the few donors. Sampling was confined to blood; repertoires within tissues likely differ.

Sequenced by immunoSEQ multiplex PCR; TCRdb stores in-frame clones only, minus some. The sample includes 2 million to 2.5 million clones, about 90% of them seen just once. In the case of this clone: Its antigen is as yet unknown.

Looked up from germline, CDR1 is SGHTS and CDR2 is YDEGEE. Trimming shortened V by 3 bases and J by 6 bases, and 19 bases separated the two germline ends. The CDR3 is made up of 16 amino acids. This TCR derives from a man aged 18 to 35 in good health. Some clones in this sample may be carry-over from other donors' samples. This chain connects TRBV5-8 to TRBJ1-5; TRBD1 is a possible D gene (5 bases). Sequencing was done on a sample of naive CD4+ T cells from PBMCs. Subset reported: CD45RA+ positively selected. The CDR3 region is CASSWWAGLGSQPQHF. In nucleotides, the CDR3 is TGTGCCAGCAGCTGGTGGGCAGGGCTTGGGAGTCAGCCCCAGCATTTT.